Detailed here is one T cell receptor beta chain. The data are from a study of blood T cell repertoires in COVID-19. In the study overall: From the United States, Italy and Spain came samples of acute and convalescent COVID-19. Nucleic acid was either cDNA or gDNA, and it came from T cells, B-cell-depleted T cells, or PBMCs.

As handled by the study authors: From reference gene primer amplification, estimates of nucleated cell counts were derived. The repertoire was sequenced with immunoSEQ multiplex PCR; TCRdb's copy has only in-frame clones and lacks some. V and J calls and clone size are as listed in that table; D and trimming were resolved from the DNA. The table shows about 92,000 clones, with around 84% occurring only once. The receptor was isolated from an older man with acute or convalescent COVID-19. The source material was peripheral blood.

CDR3 coding DNA: TGTGCCAGTAGTCCTAGTGGGGGGAGGGCTTACAATGAGCAGTTCTTC. Residues: CASSPSGGRAYNEQFF. V usage is TRBV19 and J usage is TRBJ2-1, with 7 bases lining up with TRBD2. There are 16 residues in the CDR3. Per the germline V gene, CDR1 is LNHDA and CDR2 is SQIVND (reference sequence). The V and J ends lost 5 bases and 4 bases, in that order; junction bases with no gene match: 11. The whole variable domain, remainder taken from reference TRBV19 and TRBJ2-1, is DGGITQSPKYLFRKEGQNVTLSCEQNLNHDAMYWYRQDPGQGLRLIYYSQIVNDFQKGDIAEGYSVSREKKESFPLTVTSAQKNPTAFYLCASSPSGGRAYNEQFFGPGTRLTVL.